The TCR beta chain described here comes from a study of cytomegalovirus exposure and HLA in healthy donors. V was shortened by 7 bases and J by 5 bases, with 15 bases between the two germline ends. In germline, CDR1 is SGHRS, CDR2 YFSETQ. There are 13 residues in the CDR3. With regard to this clone: In the same sample, other DNA sequences code for this CDR3.

Primers for the PCR totalled 60 Vbeta and 13 Jbeta. Measured with immunoSEQ multiplex PCR; TCRdb has only the in-frame clones, and not every one. The sample records about 190,000 clones, around four fifths being singletons. This TCR was recovered from a man aged 35-49 years in good health and CMV-seropositive. Sequencing was performed on PBMCs. The rearrangement links TRBV5-1 to TRBJ2-5, with D possibly TRBD2 on 5 matching bases. Written as DNA, the CDR3 is TGCGCCAGCGGAGCGGAGTGGGAGGAGACCCAGTACTTC. It specifies CASGAEWEETQYF. The whole variable domain, remainder taken from reference TRBV5-1 and TRBJ2-5, is KAGVTQTPRYLIKTRGQQVTLSCSPISGHRSVSWYQQTPGQGLQFLFEYFSETQRNKGNFPGRFSGRQFSNSRSEMNVSTLELGDSALYLCASGAEWEETQYFGPGTRLLVL.